The 13 T cell receptor beta chains given below trace back to one sample, sequenced in a study of blood T cells in healthy people across ages. A second about 6 to 11 cycle PCR used barcoded and J-beta primers. TCRdb reanalysed the 5' RACE reads using MiXCR and keeps one entry per CDR3 protein. This table holds hundreds of thousands of distinct CDR3 sequences, roughly 30% found once. The source material was blood. The source of these receptors is a woman of 80 years or more in good health.

This clonotype has at least ten counts. CDR3 region: CASSVDYTDTQYF. The CDR3 DNA sequence: TGTGCCAGCAGCGTGGATTACACAGATACGCAGTATTTT. The genes are TRBV9 and TRBJ2-3; D is unclear. V was pared by 2 bases and J by 2 bases, with 6 bases between. The length of the CDR3 is 13 residues. From germline, CDR1 is SGDLS and CDR2 YYNGEE.

This clonotype has only a few counts. The chain is built from TRBV14 and TRBJ1-2; D remains ambiguous. The V end was cut by 2 bases, the J end by 1 base, with 11 bases between. CDR1 is SGHDN, CDR2 FVKESK, per germline. The CDR3 is 15 amino acids. This CDR3 reads CASSQQQTFNYGYTF. The CDR3 bases are TGTGCCAGCAGCCAACAACAGACTTTTAACTATGGCTACACCTTC.

The gene calls are TRBV11-2 and TRBJ2-7; D perhaps matches TRBD2 (5 bases). Trimming took 2 bases from V and 10 from J, leaving 12 bases between them. The CDR3 extends over 12 amino acids. Germline V gene data show CDR1 as SGHAT and CDR2 as FQNNGV. The CDR3 here is CASSLTHSGQYF. The CDR3 DNA follows: TGTGCCAGCAGCTTAACCCACAGCGGCCAGTACTTC.

As concerns this clonotype: This may come from a read error, since a much larger clone is one base off. The chain employs TRBV6-1 and TRBJ2-5, with a weak D call TRBD1 (5 bases). The closer fit of TRBJ2-1 to the DNA end suggests the J call may be wrong. CDR1 MNHNS and CDR2 SASEGT come from the germline V gene. The CDR3 is made up of 13 amino acids. DNA for the CDR3: TGTGCCAGCTTCACAGGACGCCAAGAGACCCAGTTCTTC. Residues: CASFTGRQETQFF.

This chain uses TRBV6-1 with TRBJ1-5, with D unclear. This CDR3 region has 16 residues. V lost 4 bases and J lost 1, with 14 bases in between. The germline CDR1 and CDR2 sequences are MNHNS and SASEGT. The CDR3 nucleotides read TGTGCCAGCAGTGTCCCGGCAGGTCTAAGCAATCAGCCCCAGCATTTT. Protein product: CASSVPAGLSNQPQHF.

This clonotype was counted a few times. The J gene is TRBJ1-2, the V gene TRBV20-1, with D perhaps TRBD1 (5 bases). The germline V gene has CDR1 DFQATT and CDR2 SNEGSKA (reference sequence). V lost 0 bases and J lost 0, with 8 bases in between. CDR3 length: 14 residues. CDR3: CSARDRVANYGYTF. The CDR3 DNA sequence: TGCAGTGCTAGAGACAGGGTTGCTAACTATGGCTACACCTTC.

The CDR3: CASSVQGIETQYF. For the CDR3, the DNA is TGTGCCAGCAGCGTTCAGGGGATAGAGACCCAGTACTTC. The chain recombines TRBV9 with TRBJ2-5, with D perhaps TRBD1 (6 bases). The V end was cut by 2 bases, the J end by 4 bases, with 9 bases between. Germline V gene lookup returns CDR1 SGDLS and CDR2 YYNGEE. CDR3 length: 13 amino acids.

This clonotype was observed a handful of times. This may arise from a read error, as a much more abundant clone is one base away. This chain uses TRBV11-1 with TRBJ2-7, with 7 bases aligning to TRBD2. Germline assignment: CDR1 SGHAT and CDR2 FQDESV (reference sequence). This CDR3 has 15 residues. The CDR3 region is CASSRLRGESYGQYF. The CDR3 bases are TGTGCCAGCAGCAGGCTCCGGGGGGAGTCCTACGGGCAGTACTTC. Drawing the rest from reference TRBV11-1 and TRBJ2-7, the complete variable domain is EAEVAQSPRYKITEKSQAVAFWCDPISGHATLYWYRQILGQGPELLVQFQDESVVDDSQLPKDRFSAERLKGVDSTLKIQPAELGDSAMYLCASSRLRGESYGQYFGPGTRLTVT.

This clonotype was seen a few times. The J gene is TRBJ2-5, the V gene TRBV5-1; D possibly corresponds to TRBD1 (6 bases). The CDR3 sequence is 13 residues long. Trimming shortened V by 1 base and J by 3 bases, and 7 bases separated the two germline ends. Germline V gene lookup returns CDR1 SGHRS and CDR2 YFSETQ. The CDR3 region has the DNA TGCGCCAGCAGCTTGCGGACAGAAGAGACCCAGTACTTC. As protein: CASSLRTEETQYF.

This chain uses TRBV7-2 with TRBJ2-2, with a tentative D call TRBD1 (5 bases). This CDR3 is 14 amino acids long. The V gene lost 1 base and the J gene lost 10 bases, with 13 bases spanning the gap. Germline V gene lookup returns CDR1 SGHTA and CDR2 FQGNSA. The CDR3 coding sequence is TGTGCCAGCAGCTTAGGACAGACTCCTGAGGAGCTGTTTTTT. Translated, it gives CASSLGQTPEELFF. Together with reference TRBV7-2 and TRBJ2-2, the CDR3 gives the full variable domain: GAGVSQSPSNKVTEKGKDVELRCDPISGHTALYWYRQSLGQGLEFLIYFQGNSAPDKSGLPSDRFSAERTGGSVSTLTIQRTQQEDSAVYLCASSLGQTPEELFFGEGSRLTVL.

In this sample, this clonotype turned up many times. This chain joins TRBV30 and TRBJ1-1, with a weak D call TRBD1 (6 bases). Trimming cost V 0 bases and J 5 bases, with 7 bases left between them. The CDR3 runs to 12 residues. Per the germline V gene, CDR1 is GTSNPN and CDR2 is SVGIG (reference sequence). The CDR3 region is CAWSVRGTEAFF. The CDR3 DNA reads TGTGCCTGGAGTGTTAGGGGGACTGAAGCTTTCTTT.

Concerning this clonotype itself: A much larger clone is a single base away; this may be a read error. V gene TRBV6-2 or TRBV6-3 combines with J gene TRBJ1-2; 7 nucleotides agree with TRBD1. Germline V gives CDR1 MNHEY, CDR2 SVGEGT. The CDR3 contains 14 residues. V dropped 6 bases and J dropped 5; count of bases not matched to a gene: 9. CDR3 DNA sequence: TGTGCCAGCAGGTATCGCGGACAGGCTTATGGCTACACCTTC. This encodes CASRYRGQAYGYTF.

This clonotype has at least ten counts. V usage is TRBV6-5 and J usage is TRBJ1-1; no firm D call. Germline-derived CDR1 and CDR2 are MNHEY and SVGAGI. V dropped 6 bases and J dropped 0 bases, with 11 bases sitting between them. The CDR3 contains 14 residues. The CDR3 sequence is CASSRGRLNTEAFF. The CDR3 nucleotides read TGTGCCAGCAGCCGCGGACGCTTGAACACTGAAGCTTTCTTT.